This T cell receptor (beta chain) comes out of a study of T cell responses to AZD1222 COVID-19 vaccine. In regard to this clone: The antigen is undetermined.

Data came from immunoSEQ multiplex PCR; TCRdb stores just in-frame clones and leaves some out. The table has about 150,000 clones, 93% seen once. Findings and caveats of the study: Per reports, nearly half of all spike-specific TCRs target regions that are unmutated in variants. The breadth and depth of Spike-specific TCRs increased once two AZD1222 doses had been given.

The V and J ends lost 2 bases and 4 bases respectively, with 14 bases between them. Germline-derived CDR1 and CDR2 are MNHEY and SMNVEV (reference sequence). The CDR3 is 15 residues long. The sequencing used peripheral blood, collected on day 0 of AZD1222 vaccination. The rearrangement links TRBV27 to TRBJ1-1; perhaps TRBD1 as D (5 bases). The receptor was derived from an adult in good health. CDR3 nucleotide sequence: TGTGCCAGCAGTTTAGGGGAAGGGGTTTTCACTGAAGCTTTCTTT. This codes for CASSLGEGVFTEAFF.